The entry that follows covers one TCR beta chain sequence. This clonotype was observed a handful of times. Its antigen is not yet known. Base qualities are missing; no much larger clone stands one base away. From the cysteine through the phenylalanine, the CDR3 covers 13 amino acids. Only the CDR3 portion is preserved as DNA: 39 bases, with reading frame beginning at the first base. V lost 7 bases and J lost 3 bases; the stretch between them is 12 bases long. CDR1 and CDR2 are drawn from the germline V gene (reference sequence): SEHNR, FQNEAQ. The data are from a study of T-cell memory formation after mild COVID-19 (TCRdb year 2021). Background for the entire study: TCR sequence clusters from the two donors were largely donor specific. T-cell clones expanding and contracting after mild COVID-19 in a couple of donors were tracked by longitudinal TCRalpha and TCRbeta repertoire sequencing. The cohort comprised two young, previously healthy adult volunteers, one female and one male. Results and caveats for the whole study, not just this receptor: SARS-CoV-2 specificity was not confirmed for the second-wave clones peaking on day 37. The study covered only a couple of mild cases, and larger cohorts including severe cases with pre-infection samples were considered necessary. Contracting CD4+ clones were located mainly in the CM and EM memory subsets, whereas CD8+ clones were found to be enriched in EMRA. Balanced CD4/CD8 phenotypes were observed for clones contracting from day 15 to 85, whereas a bias towards CD4+ was observed for a second wave of clones expanding from day 15 to 37. Some responding clones were detected in pre-infection memory, suggesting pre-existing cross-reactive memory T cells joined the SARS-CoV-2 response.

Data came from an Illumina NovaSeq 6000. Using 5'RACE with constant-segment primers, TCRalpha and TCRbeta cDNA libraries were constructed, with sample barcodes and unique molecular identifiers added in the process. Trizol reagent was used to extract RNA from every sample. Amplification of the libraries took two PCR steps, and the second step added a second sample barcode plus Illumina TruSeq adapters. Sequencing of libraries was performed on an Illumina NovaSeq with 2 x 150 bp paired-end reads. From the authors' description of their analysis: Reads were demultiplexed and collapsed into UMI-guided consensus sequences with migec v1.2.7. Using mixcr v2.1.11, the UMI consensuses were aligned to TRA and TRB V and J templates and assembled into clonotypes. A clonotype was counted as expanded or contracted only if both edgeR and NoisET called the change significant, with noise models trained on biological replicates. For edgeR calls, a false discovery rate-adjusted p below 0.01 and a log2 fold-change threshold of 1 were applied. As an exploratory analysis of dynamics, max-normalized trajectories of the 1000 most abundant clonotypes were examined by PCA with hierarchical clustering. Each responding clone was given a CD4 or CD8 phenotype based on the CD4+ and CD8+ repertoires, which had been sequenced separately. The public reads were reanalyzed by TCRdb: fastp trimming at Q25, MiXCR alignment, in-frame beta chains only. A single entry per CDR3 protein holds the most common genes and DNA from its merged rows. The V and J calls follow TCRdb's processing rather than the paper's. This sample comprises about 160,000 distinct CDR3 sequences, 31% of them detected only once. 12% of the sample is held by the ten biggest clonotypes.

PBMCs were isolated by Ficoll-Paque density gradient centrifugation. The V and J segments used are TRBV7-9 and TRBJ2-5, with the D gene uncertain. The source of this sequence is an adult woman who had mild COVID-19 (a few samples of this study predate the infection). The sample titles of this study are shuffled in the database, so cell type and time point are left out; the donor was told from shared clones. Source material: PBMCs or a T cell subset sorted from them (not recorded which). The CDR3 region reads CASTRALKETQYF. The bases are TGTGCCAGCACCCGGGCTTTAAAAGAGACCCAGTACTTC.